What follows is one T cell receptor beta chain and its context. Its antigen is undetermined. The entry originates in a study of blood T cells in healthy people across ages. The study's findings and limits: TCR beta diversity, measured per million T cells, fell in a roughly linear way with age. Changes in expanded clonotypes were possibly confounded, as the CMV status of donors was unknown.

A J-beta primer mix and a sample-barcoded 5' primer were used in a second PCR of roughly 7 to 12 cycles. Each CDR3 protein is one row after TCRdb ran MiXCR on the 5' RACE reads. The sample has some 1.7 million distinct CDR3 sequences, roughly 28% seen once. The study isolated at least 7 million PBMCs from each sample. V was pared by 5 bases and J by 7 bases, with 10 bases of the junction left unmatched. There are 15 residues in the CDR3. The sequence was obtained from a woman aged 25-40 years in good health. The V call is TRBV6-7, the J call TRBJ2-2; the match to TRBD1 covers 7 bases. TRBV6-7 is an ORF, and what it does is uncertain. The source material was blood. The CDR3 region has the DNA TGTGCCAGCAGTCCTCAGACAGGGAAGGACGGGGAGCTGTTTTTT. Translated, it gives CASSPQTGKDGELFF.